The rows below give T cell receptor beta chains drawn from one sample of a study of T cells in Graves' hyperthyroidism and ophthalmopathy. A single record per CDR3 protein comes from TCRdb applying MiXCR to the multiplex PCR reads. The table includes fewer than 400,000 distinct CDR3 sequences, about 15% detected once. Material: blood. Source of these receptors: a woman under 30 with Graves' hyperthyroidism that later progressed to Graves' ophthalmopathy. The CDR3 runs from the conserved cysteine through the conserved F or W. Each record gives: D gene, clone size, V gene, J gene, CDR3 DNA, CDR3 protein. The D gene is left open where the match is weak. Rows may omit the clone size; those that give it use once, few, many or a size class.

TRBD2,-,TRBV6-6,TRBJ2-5,TGTGCCAGCAGTTACTCAGGGGGCATGATCCAATTGCGGGAGGGTAGAGGAGAGACCCAGCACTTC,CASSYSGGMIQLREGRGETQHF
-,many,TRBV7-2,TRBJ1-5,TGTGCCAGCAGCTTAGCAGCAGGGGTCCTCAATCAGCCCCAGCATTTT,CASSLAAGVLNQPQHF
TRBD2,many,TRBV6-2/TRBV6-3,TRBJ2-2,TGTGCCAGCAGTGACCCAAAACCGGGACTAGCGAACACCGGGGAGCTGTTTTTT,CASSDPKPGLANTGELFF
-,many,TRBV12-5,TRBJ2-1,TGTGCTAGTGGTTTACGAGGTGACCATGAGCAGTTCTTC,CASGLRGDHEQFF
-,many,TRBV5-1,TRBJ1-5,TGCGCCAGCAGCTTGGGGGGGGACGGCAATCAGCCCCAGCATTTT,CASSLGGDGNQPQHF
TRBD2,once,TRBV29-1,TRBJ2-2,TGCAGCGCCGACAGGGGGACTAGCGGAACCGGGGAGCTGTTTTTT,CSADRGTSGTGELFF
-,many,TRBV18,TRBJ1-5,TGTGCCAGCTCCCCCGGACAGAGCAATCAGCCCCAGCATTTT,CASSPGQSNQPQHF
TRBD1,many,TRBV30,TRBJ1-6,TGTGCCTGGCATGGGACAGGGGGCGATTCACCCCTCCACTTT,CAWHGTGGDSPLHF
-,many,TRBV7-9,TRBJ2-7,TGTGCCAGCAGCTTAGGACAGACCCTACCGGACTACGAGCAGTACTTC,CASSLGQTLPDYEQYF
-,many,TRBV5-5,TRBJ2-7,TGTGAATCCCCGGCTAGCGCGAACTTCTACGAGCAGTACTTC,CESPASANFYEQYF
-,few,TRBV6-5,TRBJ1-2,TGTGCCAGCAGTTACGTTCAGGCTGCCACTCGGAACTATGGCTACACCTTC,CASSYVQAATRNYGYTF
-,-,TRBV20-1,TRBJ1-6,TGCAGTGCCGCTGGGGAGACCGGTTCACCCCTCCACTTT,CSAAGETGSPLHF
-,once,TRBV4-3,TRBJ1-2,TGCGCCAGCAGCCTAGGGGAAAACTATGGCTACACCTTC,CASSLGENYGYTF
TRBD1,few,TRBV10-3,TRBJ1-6,TGTGCCATCAGAGCGACAGGGGGCGATAATTCACCCCTCCACTTT,CAIRATGGDNSPLHF
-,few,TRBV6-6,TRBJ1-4,TGTGCCAGCAGTTACGGGGGAAATCTTGGGGAAAAACTGTTTTTT,CASSYGGNLGEKLFF
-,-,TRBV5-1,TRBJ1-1,TGCGCCAGCAGCTTGGGGGGGGGAGGCCTGAGCACTGAAGCTTTCTTT,CASSLGGGGLSTEAFF
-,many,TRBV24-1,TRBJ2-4,TGTGCCACCAGCGAAACAGGGCCCAGAAACATTCAGTACTTC,CATSETGPRNIQYF
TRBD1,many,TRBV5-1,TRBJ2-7,TGCGCCAGCAGCTTGAGGACAGGTGAGGGCTACGAGCAGTACTTC,CASSLRTGEGYEQYF
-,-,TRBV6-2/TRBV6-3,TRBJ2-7,TGTGCCAGCAGCCCTTGGGGGGTGACTCCCTACGAGCAGTACTTC,CASSPWGVTPYEQYF
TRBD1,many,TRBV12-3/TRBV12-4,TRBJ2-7,TGTGCCAGCAGTAGGACAGGGGGTACCTACGAGCAGTACTTC,CASSRTGGTYEQYF
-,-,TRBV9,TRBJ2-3,TGTGCCAGCAGCGTAGCGGGGGCAGGGGCAGATACGCAGTATTTT,CASSVAGAGADTQYF
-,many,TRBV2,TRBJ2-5,TGTGCCAGCAGGGATGGGGGACCGAAACAAGAGACCCAGTACTTC,CASRDGGPKQETQYF
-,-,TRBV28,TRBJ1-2,TGTGCCAGCAGTTTATGGGAACAGGCCAGTGGCTACACCTTC,CASSLWEQASGYTF
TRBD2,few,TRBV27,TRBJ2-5,TGTGCCAGCAGTTTATCGATATCAGCGGGAGCTTTGCAAGAGACCCAGTACTTC,CASSLSISAGALQETQYF
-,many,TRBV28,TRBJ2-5,TGTGCCAGCAGTTTACGGCAACAGGGTTTCCTAGCGGAAATTCAAGAGACCCAGTACTTC,CASSLRQQGFLAEIQETQYF
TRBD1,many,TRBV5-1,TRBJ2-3,TGCGCCAGCAGCTTGGTAACAGGGGGCAGCACAGATACGCAGTATTTT,CASSLVTGGSTDTQYF
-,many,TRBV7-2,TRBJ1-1,TGTGCCAGCAGTTATATAGGGGTTAGGGGGGCTGAAGCTTTCTTT,CASSYIGVRGAEAFF
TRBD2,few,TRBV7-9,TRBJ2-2,TGTGCCAGCAGCTTAATTGGACTAGCGGGAGGGCTGAACACCGGGGAGCTGTTTTTT,CASSLIGLAGGLNTGELFF
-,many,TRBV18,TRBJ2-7,TGTGCCAGCTCACCAAAACGGGGCCCCTACGAGCAGTACTTC,CASSPKRGPYEQYF
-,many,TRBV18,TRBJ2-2,TGTGCCAGCTCACAAAACCCTGGGACCGGGGAGCTGTTTTTT,CASSQNPGTGELFF
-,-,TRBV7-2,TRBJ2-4,TGTGCCAGCAGCTTAGTGGGGAGGGGGGGTAACATTCAGTACTTC,CASSLVGRGGNIQYF
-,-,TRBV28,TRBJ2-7,TGTGCCAGCAGTACCAGTAGCTCCTACGAGCAGTACTTC,CASSTSSSYEQYF
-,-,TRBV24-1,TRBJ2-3,TGTGCCACCAGTAGTAGCACAGATACGCAGTATTTT,CATSSSTDTQYF